One and the same sample provided the 29 T cell receptor beta chains below, sequenced in a study of blood T cell repertoires in COVID-19. Only in-frame clones appear in the TCRdb table, and some are missing; sequencing was by immunoSEQ multiplex PCR. The table lists about 18,000 clones, about four fifths of them singletons. What was sequenced was peripheral blood. The receptor source for this set is a man between 35 and 55 years old with active or convalescent COVID-19.

The chain combines TRBV7-2 with TRBJ2-5; D is undetermined. The CDR3 runs to 14 residues. Germline CDR1 SGHTA, CDR2 FQGNSA. Trimming left V 6 bases short and J 3 bases short, with 14 bases between. In nucleotides, the CDR3 is TGTGCCAGCAGTGGGTCGTTACAGAAAGAGACCCAGTACTTC. Its protein is CASSGSLQKETQYF.

The chain has TRBV18 and TRBJ1-1; no reliable D call. The germline V and J ends were trimmed by 3 bases and 4 bases, with 9 bases remaining between them. Germline-derived CDR1 and CDR2 are KGHSH and LQKENI. This CDR3 is 13 amino acids long. CDR3 DNA: TGTGCCAGCTCACCGCGGAGGGTCACTGAAGCTTTCTTT. Translation: CASSPRRVTEAFF.

This chain links TRBV10-3 with TRBJ1-3; D unresolved. V lost 4 bases, J lost 1 base, and 11 bases lay in between. CDR1 and CDR2 (germline): ENHRY, SYGVKD. The length of the CDR3 is 15 residues. Here the CDR3 DNA reads TGTGCCATCAGTGTGGAAGCGGGGTCTGGAAACACCATATATTTT. This gives the protein CAISVEAGSGNTIYF.

This clone was seen only once. The chain has TRBV5-1 and TRBJ2-1; no clear D gene. The CDR3 loop spans 11 amino acids. Germline V gene sequence: CDR1 SGHRS, CDR2 YFSETQ. The V end lost 4 bases, the J end lost 5 bases, and 4 bases lay between the germline ends. The CDR3 nucleotides read TGCGCCAGCAGCCCCAACAATGAGCAGTTCTTC. Translated, it gives CASSPNNEQFF.

This clone came up a few times. V gene TRBV5-1 combines with J gene TRBJ1-3, with a possible D match to TRBD1 (6 bases). The germline V gene encodes CDR1 SGHRS and CDR2 YFSETQ. V lost 5 bases and J lost 4, with 16 bases in between. CDR3 size: 15 residues. CDR3 protein: CASRGAISGGNTIYF. As DNA, the CDR3 is TGCGCCAGCAGGGGGGCGATCTCTGGAGGAAACACCATATATTTT.

This chain links TRBV3-1 (or the pseudogene TRBV3-2) with TRBJ2-7; D gene ambiguous. Looked up from germline, CDR1 is LGHDT and CDR2 is YNNKEL (reference sequence). V gave up 4 bases and J gave up 2 bases, with 6 bases separating them. This CDR3 is 12 amino acids long. The CDR3 sequence is CASSPSTYEQYF. The CDR3 region has the DNA TGTGCCAGCAGCCCATCAACCTACGAGCAGTACTTC.

The chain employs TRBV27 and TRBJ2-7; 9 bases are a match to TRBD1. Per the germline V gene, CDR1 is MNHEY and CDR2 is SMNVEV (reference sequence). The CDR3 consists of 16 residues. J was trimmed by 6 bases and V by 0 bases; bases with no gene match: 9. CDR3 nucleotides: TGTGCCAGCAGTTTATCTGGCGGGACAGGGTACCTCGAGCAGTACTTC. Protein sequence: CASSLSGGTGYLEQYF.

The chain recombines TRBV9 with TRBJ2-2, with D tentatively TRBD1 (5 bases). This CDR3 contains 16 residues. The germline V and J ends were trimmed by 0 bases and 2 bases, with 11 bases remaining between them. Germline V lookup: CDR1 SGDLS, CDR2 YYNGEE. Here the CDR3 reads CASSVERQGNTGELFF. The CDR3 coding sequence is TGTGCCAGCAGCGTAGAGCGTCAGGGAAACACCGGGGAGCTGTTTTTT.

There are a few counts of this clone. The DNA for the CDR3 is TGTGCCAGCAGTTACGCGGGAACTGAAGCTTTCTTT. Its protein is CASSYAGTEAFF. The chain couples TRBV6-6 to TRBJ1-1; no firm D call. Germline V gene data show CDR1 as MNHNY and CDR2 as SVGAGI (reference sequence). Trimming cost V 2 bases and J 5 bases, with 6 bases left between them. CDR3 length: 12 amino acids.

The chain combines TRBV4-3 with TRBJ1-4; possibly TRBD1 for D (5 bases). Germline CDR1 LGHNA, CDR2 YSLEER. The CDR3 is 15 residues long. Deletions cut 0 bases from V and 7 bases from J, with 12 bases between. The CDR3 sequence is CASSQDPGGIEKLFF. The CDR3 region has the DNA TGCGCCAGCAGCCAAGACCCCGGGGGGATTGAAAAACTGTTTTTT.

The chain employs TRBV5-6 and TRBJ2-7; 7 bases align to TRBD1. The CDR3 is 15 residues long. V lost 4 bases to trimming and J lost 3 bases; unmatched junction nucleotides: 10. CDR1 is SGHDT, CDR2 YYEEEE, per germline. DNA of the CDR3: TGTGCCAGCAGCCGAGGGACAGATTCGAACTACGAGCAGTACTTC. Amino acids: CASSRGTDSNYEQYF.

CDR3: CAISSSYRDLDTIYF. The CDR3 region has the DNA TGTGCCATCAGTTCGTCATACAGGGATCTAGACACCATATATTTT. The chain links TRBV10-3 to TRBJ1-3; a weak D match, TRBD1 (6 bases). The length of the CDR3 is 15 residues. CDR1 is ENHRY and CDR2 is SYGVKD in the germline V gene. V lost 5 bases to trimming and J lost 8 bases, with 19 bases between them.

The chain carries TRBV7-3 and TRBJ1-6; 9 nucleotides line up with TRBD1. The germline V gene encodes CDR1 SGHTA and CDR2 FQGTGA. This CDR3 has 15 residues. The V and J ends lost 3 bases and 10 bases, in that order; junction bases with no gene match: 7. This CDR3 reads CASSFLGQGESPLHF. CDR3 DNA: TGTGCCAGCAGCTTTCTGGGACAGGGAGAATCACCCCTCCACTTT.

The chain links TRBV27 to TRBJ1-1; the D is unclear. Germline CDR1 is MNHEY and CDR2 is SMNVEV (reference sequence). The CDR3 length is 13 residues. Trimming stripped 0 bases from V and 1 base from J, with 3 bases between. The DNA for the CDR3 is TGTGCCAGCAGTTTATCCAGGAACACTGAAGCTTTCTTT. This codes for CASSLSRNTEAFF.

V and J are TRBV15 and TRBJ1-1; D not certain. Looked up from germline, CDR1 is LNHNV and CDR2 is YYDKDF (reference sequence). Trimming removed 0 bases from V and 4 bases from J, with 9 bases in between. This CDR3 has 14 residues. The CDR3 spells CATSRDLEGTEAFF. The CDR3 coding sequence is TGTGCCACCAGCAGAGATCTTGAGGGCACTGAAGCTTTCTTT.

J is TRBJ2-1 and V is TRBV7-2; 9 bases align to TRBD1. CDR1 is SGHTA and CDR2 is FQGNSA in the germline V gene. V lost 5 bases to trimming and J lost 8 bases; unmatched junction nucleotides: 13. CDR3 length: 16 amino acids. Here the CDR3 DNA reads TGTGCCAGCAGCCCCCTCCAGGACAGGGGTATTGATGAGCAGTTCTTC. Translated, it gives CASSPLQDRGIDEQFF.

This clone came up a few times. This chain uses TRBV5-1 with TRBJ2-3; 9 bases align to TRBD1. The CDR3 contains 16 residues. CDR1 is SGHRS and CDR2 is YFSETQ in the germline V gene. The V segment lost 4 bases and the J segment 4 bases; nucleotides outside the gene matches: 10. Written as DNA, the CDR3 is TGCGCCAGCAGCCACGGACAGGGGAAAGTGGCAGATACGCAGTATTTT. It yields the protein CASSHGQGKVADTQYF.

The rearrangement uses TRBV5-1 and TRBJ2-7; D remains unclear. The V gene's germline CDR1 is SGHRS and CDR2 YFSETQ. This CDR3 has 14 amino acids. V was cut by 3 bases and J by 1 base, with 11 bases left in between. CDR3 DNA: TGCGCCAGCAGCTCGAGAGCTGATTCCTACGAGCAGTACTTC. Translated: CASSSRADSYEQYF.

The chain links TRBV7-9 to TRBJ1-4, with D tentatively TRBD1 (6 bases). CDR1 is SEHNR and CDR2 is FQNEAQ in the germline V gene (reference sequence). The CDR3 runs 14 residues. V was pared by 5 bases and J by 0 bases, with 7 bases between. CDR3 amino acids: CASSGGTTNEKLFF. CDR3 nucleotides: TGTGCCAGCAGCGGGGGCACAACTAATGAAAAACTGTTTTTT.

CDR3 coding DNA: TGTGCCAGCTCCCCCGGCGGGGAGACTAGCACAGATACGCAGTATTTT. Amino acids: CASSPGGETSTDTQYF. The chain carries TRBV18 and TRBJ2-3, with D maybe TRBD2 (6 bases). The germline V gene has CDR1 KGHSH and CDR2 LQKENI. This CDR3 has 16 amino acids. V gave up 6 bases and J gave up 0 bases, with 16 bases separating them.

This chain joins TRBV5-5 and TRBJ2-4; TRBD1 matches at 10 bases. Germline lookup yields CDR1 SGHKS and CDR2 YYEKEE (reference sequence). The CDR3 extends over 15 amino acids. The trim removed 4 bases at V and 5 bases at J, leaving 6 bases unmatched. CDR3 in amino acids: CASSPRDRGQNIQYF. The CDR3 DNA follows: TGTGCCAGCAGCCCCCGGGACAGGGGACAAAACATTCAGTACTTC.

The rearrangement joins TRBV11-2 to TRBJ2-1; maybe TRBD2 (6 bases). CDR1 is SGHAT, CDR2 FQNNGV, per germline. V gave up 1 base and J gave up 6 bases, with 10 bases separating them. The CDR3 is made up of 14 amino acids. The CDR3 here is CASSLGLATNEQFF. The CDR3 DNA is TGTGCCAGCAGCTTAGGTCTAGCGACCAATGAGCAGTTCTTC.

This rearrangement joins TRBV6-5 to TRBJ2-7; TRBD1 matches at 11 bases. Per germline, CDR1 MNHEY and CDR2 SVGAGI. Trimming at V came to 7 bases and at J to 3 bases, leaving 8 bases not matched to a gene. The CDR3 extends over 15 amino acids. The CDR3 DNA is TGTGCCAGCACCTCCGGGACAGGGGGAGTCTACGAGCAGTACTTC. Encoded protein: CASTSGTGGVYEQYF.

The chain links TRBV5-8 to TRBJ1-2; tentative D call: TRBD1 (6 bases). The germline V gene encodes CDR1 SGHTS and CDR2 YDEGEE. The CDR3 covers 12 residues. V was pared by 3 bases and J by 8 bases, with 11 bases between. The CDR3: CASSYYRDGYTF. Written as DNA, the CDR3 is TGTGCCAGCAGCTACTACAGGGACGGCTACACCTTC.

This clone was found a few times. The V and J genes are TRBV5-8 and TRBJ2-3, with 11 nucleotides matching TRBD2. CDR3 size: 16 residues. The J segment lost 4 bases and the V segment lost 4 bases, leaving 8 bases of the junction unmatched. CDR1 is SGHTS, CDR2 YDEGEE, per germline. The CDR3 DNA reads TGTGCCAGCAGCGCGATAGCGGGGGGGCGAGCAGATACGCAGTATTTT. Its translation is CASSAIAGGRADTQYF.

The rearrangement uses TRBV15 and TRBJ1-5; TRBD1 might be the D (5 bases). V lost 0 bases and J lost 7, with 19 bases in between. This CDR3 is built from 17 residues. Looked up from germline, CDR1 is LNHNV and CDR2 is YYDKDF (reference sequence). CDR3 sequence reads: CATSRDLAGRFHQPQHF. The DNA for the CDR3 is TGTGCCACCAGCAGAGATTTGGCAGGGAGGTTTCACCAGCCCCAGCATTTT.

The J gene is TRBJ1-4, the V gene TRBV27, with a possible D match to TRBD1 (5 bases). There are 16 residues in the CDR3. V shed 0 bases and J shed 0 bases, with 8 bases lying between them. The V gene's germline CDR1 is MNHEY and CDR2 SMNVEV (reference sequence). The CDR3 bases are TGTGCCAGCAGTTTATCGATAGGGGCAACTAATGAAAAACTGTTTTTT. This translates into CASSLSIGATNEKLFF.

A single count supports this clone. The gene calls are TRBV30 and TRBJ1-1; 11 nucleotides line up with TRBD1. This CDR3 comprises 15 residues. With V trimmed by 3 bases and J by 5 bases, 8 bases remained unmatched. In germline, CDR1 is GTSNPN, CDR2 SVGIG (reference sequence). The CDR3 here is CAWSTRGQGGTEAFF. The CDR3 nucleotides read TGTGCCTGGAGCACCCGGGGACAGGGGGGAACTGAAGCTTTCTTT.

This clone was recorded only once. The rearrangement links TRBV19 to TRBJ2-1; tentative D call: TRBD2 (6 bases). V dropped 7 bases and J dropped 1 base, with 11 bases sitting between them. The CDR3 consists of 14 residues. Germline CDR1 and CDR2: LNHDA and SQIVND (reference sequence). This chain's CDR3 is CASKWSGSYNEQFF. In DNA form, the CDR3 reads TGTGCCAGTAAGTGGAGCGGGTCCTACAATGAGCAGTTCTTC. Together with reference TRBV19 and TRBJ2-1, the CDR3 gives the full variable domain: DGGITQSPKYLFRKEGQNVTLSCEQNLNHDAMYWYRQDPGQGLRLIYYSQIVNDFQKGDIAEGYSVSREKKESFPLTVTSAQKNPTAFYLCASKWSGSYNEQFFGPGTRLTVL.